Below are 29 T cell receptor beta chains sequenced from a single sample in a study of human T cells and chemical hapten exposure. Time point described: patch test 3, about 24 weeks after DPC sensitization. Treatment in this sample: therapeutic diphenylcyclopropenone sensitization with weekly scalp DPC. TCRdb ran MiXCR on the RACE reads and lists one entry per CDR3 protein. The sample has 50,000 or so distinct CDR3 sequences; over 9.5% are singletons. Sequenced here: whole blood, sampled in connection with sensitization to the hapten diphenylcyclopropenone (DPC). These TCRs come from a middle-aged woman with alopecia areata. Some clones in this sample may be carry-over from other donors' samples.

The rearrangement uses TRBV24-1 and TRBJ2-1, with D perhaps matching TRBD2 (6 bases). V was trimmed by 3 bases and J by 6 bases, leaving 17 bases between them. Germline loops: CDR1 KGHDR, CDR2 SFDVKD. There are 16 residues in the CDR3. The CDR3 loop is CATSDQPGLLANEQFF. DNA for the CDR3: TGTGCCACCAGTGATCAACCGGGACTGCTGGCCAATGAGCAGTTCTTC.

This sequence joins TRBV12-3 or TRBV12-4 and TRBJ1-1, with D uncertain. The CDR3 consists of 11 residues. V lost 7 bases to trimming and J lost 10 bases, with 13 bases between them. This CDR3 is CASTVPGPAFF. CDR3 in DNA: TGTGCCAGCACCGTCCCCGGACCAGCTTTCTTT.

This clonotype came up many times. The chain combines TRBV6-2 or TRBV6-3 with TRBJ1-2; the D is unclear. This CDR3 contains 11 residues. Germline-derived CDR1 and CDR2 are MNHEY and SVGEGT. Trimming took off 10 bases at V and 5 bases at J, with 11 bases between the two ends. CDR3 region: CATSTLYGYTF. The CDR3 nucleotides are TGTGCCACCTCAACTTTATATGGCTACACCTTC.

The chain joins TRBV29-1 to TRBJ1-6; D is ambiguous. Germline CDR1 SQVTM, CDR2 ANQGSEA. The CDR3 totals 14 residues. The ends were cut back, 4 bases at V and 4 bases at J, with 11 bases in the middle. The CDR3 region is CSVALDGYNSPLHF. DNA for the CDR3: TGCAGCGTTGCCCTGGACGGATATAATTCACCCCTCCACTTT.

This clonotype has ten or more counts. The rearrangement links TRBV20-1 to TRBJ1-2, with TRBD1 matching over 7 bases. This CDR3 has 14 residues. The V gene end was trimmed by 5 bases and the J gene end by 2 bases; junction bases not matched to a gene: 8. Germline lookup yields CDR1 DFQATT and CDR2 SNEGSKA (reference sequence). DNA of the CDR3: TGCAGTGCTCGTTGGGACAGTCGGAACTATGGCTACACCTTC. It is translated as CSARWDSRNYGYTF.

This clonotype was detected many times. The rearrangement joins TRBV5-1 to TRBJ2-3, with 7 bases aligning to TRBD2. Germline trimming cut 0 bases from V and 0 bases from J; bases unmatched to any gene: 7. This CDR3 region has 17 residues. Looked up from germline, CDR1 is SGHRS and CDR2 is YFSETQ. The DNA for the CDR3 is TGCGCCAGCAGCTTGGGTCCTAGCGGTATTAGCACAGATACGCAGTATTTT. Translating gives CASSLGPSGISTDTQYF.

This clonotype was counted at least ten times. The chain couples TRBV7-7 to TRBJ1-3; D not certain. Trimming shortened V by 1 base and J by 0 bases, and 7 bases separated the two germline ends. This CDR3 has 15 amino acids. Germline lookup yields CDR1 SSHAT and CDR2 FNYEAQ (reference sequence). The CDR3 region is CASSLGRGSGNTIYF. In nucleotides, the CDR3 is TGTGCCAGCAGCTTAGGACGGGGCTCTGGAAACACCATATATTTT. The complete variable domain, with remaining parts taken from reference TRBV7-7 and TRBJ1-3, reads GAGVSQSPRYKVTKRGQDVTLRCDPISSHATLYWYQQALGQGPEFLTYFNYEAQPDKSGLPSDRFSAERPEGSISTLTIQRTEQRDSAMYRCASSLGRGSGNTIYFGEGSWLTVV.

This clonotype has a count of ten or more. The chain combines TRBV7-3 with TRBJ2-2, with TRBD1 as a possible D gene (6 bases). V lost 5 bases, J lost 6 bases, and 13 bases lay in between. The CDR3 is 14 amino acids. The germline V gene encodes CDR1 SGHTA and CDR2 FQGTGA. CDR3 sequence (DNA): TGTGCCAGCAGCCCACAGGGCCCGGCCGGGGAGCTGTTTTTT. Amino acids: CASSPQGPAGELFF.

This clonotype was seen ten or more times. The genes are TRBV5-1 and TRBJ2-4, with 7 bases that match TRBD2. The J segment lost 5 bases and the V segment lost 0 bases, leaving 2 bases of the junction unmatched. Germline V gene data show CDR1 as SGHRS and CDR2 as YFSETQ. The CDR3 is 14 amino acids. DNA for the CDR3: TGCGCCAGCAGCTTGGGCGCGGGGGAAAACATTCAGTACTTC. Translated: CASSLGAGENIQYF.

This clonotype was counted only a few times. The V call is TRBV4-2, the J call TRBJ2-2; D is perhaps TRBD2 (6 bases). The CDR3 length is 18 residues. Germline loops: CDR1 LGHNA, CDR2 YNFKEQ. V dropped 1 base and J dropped 3 bases, with 18 bases sitting between them. In DNA, the CDR3 is TGTGCCAGCAGCCAAGCCATATCCCGGGTAGCGGACACCGGGGAGCTGTTTTTT. Amino acids: CASSQAISRVADTGELFF.

This clonotype was counted at least ten times. The gene calls are TRBV5-1 and TRBJ1-1, with 8 positions matching TRBD1. Germline V lookup: CDR1 SGHRS, CDR2 YFSETQ. The length of the CDR3 is 15 residues. The trim removed 4 bases at V and 7 bases at J, leaving 12 bases unmatched. CDR3: CASSRSGTGVGEAFF. CDR3 sequence (DNA): TGCGCCAGCAGCAGATCCGGGACAGGCGTAGGTGAAGCTTTCTTT.

The chain carries TRBV20-1 and TRBJ1-6, with no clear D. The CDR3 totals 14 residues. Trimming took off 0 bases at V and 8 bases at J, with 11 bases between the two ends. Germline CDR1 reads DFQATT; CDR2 reads SNEGSKA (reference sequence). The CDR3 is CSARESGSYSPLHF. In DNA, the CDR3 is TGCAGTGCTAGAGAATCGGGCAGCTATTCACCCCTCCACTTT.

The genes are TRBV7-6 and TRBJ1-1; D is undetermined. This CDR3 comprises 13 residues. Germline CDR1 and CDR2: SGHVS and FNYEAQ. Trimming shortened V by 5 bases and J by 1 base, and 8 bases separated the two germline ends. CDR3 sequence reads: CASSPAPNTEAFF. The DNA of the CDR3 is TGTGCCAGCAGCCCCGCCCCGAACACTGAAGCTTTCTTT. Combining the CDR3 with reference TRBV7-6 and TRBJ1-1 gives the whole variable domain GAGVSQSPRYKVTKRGQDVALRCDPISGHVSLYWYRQALGQGPEFLTYFNYEAQQDKSGLPNDRFSAERPEGSISTLTIQRTEQRDSAMYRCASSPAPNTEAFFGQGTRLTVV.

This clonotype was picked up many times. The chain recombines TRBV2 with TRBJ1-2; TRBD1 matches at 11 bases. Germline V lookup: CDR1 SNHLY, CDR2 FYNNEI. The CDR3 consists of 15 residues. The V and J ends lost 8 bases and 2 bases, in that order; junction bases with no gene match: 7. DNA of the CDR3: TGTGCCAGCGTCTTAAGGACAGGGGGCAACTATGGCTACACCTTC. This encodes CASVLRTGGNYGYTF.

On this clonotype: A much larger clone sits a single nucleotide away, making a read error possible. The chain employs TRBV18 and TRBJ2-4; D might be TRBD1 or TRBD2, each matching 6 bases. The CDR3 extends over 17 amino acids. Per germline, CDR1 KGHSH and CDR2 LQKENI. Trimming pared 5 bases from V and 0 bases from J, leaving 17 bases between. The CDR3 loop is CASSTPQGGEAKNIQYF. CDR3 nucleotide sequence: TGTGCCAGCTCAACTCCACAGGGAGGAGAAGCCAAAAACATTCAGTACTTC.

Of note for this clonotype: A much bigger clone sits one base away, suggesting this may be a read error. J is TRBJ2-5 and V is TRBV12-3 or TRBV12-4; possible D gene TRBD1, 6 bases. Trimming took 5 bases from V and 2 from J, leaving 12 bases between them. There are 14 residues in the CDR3. Written as DNA, the CDR3 is TGTGCCAGCAGTCCTTGGACAGAACAAGAGACCCAGTACTTC. As protein: CASSPWTEQETQYF.

The chain couples TRBV27 to TRBJ2-7; D gene unclear. This CDR3 has 13 residues. Germline CDR1 MNHEY, CDR2 SMNVEV (reference sequence). V gave up 3 bases and J gave up 7 bases, with 13 bases separating them. The chain's CDR3 is CASSLTHRVEQYF. In DNA form, the CDR3 reads TGTGCCAGCAGTTTGACCCACCGGGTAGAGCAGTACTTC.

V is TRBV20-1 and J is TRBJ2-5; D unresolved. The V and J ends lost 0 bases and 9 bases respectively, with 11 bases between them. Germline V gene sequence: CDR1 DFQATT, CDR2 SNEGSKA (reference sequence). This CDR3 contains 12 residues. The CDR3, as DNA: TGCAGTGCTAGAGACACTCCGATGTCCCAGTACTTC. Translated: CSARDTPMSQYF.

This sequence joins TRBV7-3 and TRBJ2-7, with TRBD1 matching over 9 bases. From germline, CDR1 is SGHTA and CDR2 FQGTGA. Trimming removed 5 bases from V and 3 bases from J; junction bases left unmatched: 5. The CDR3 runs 14 residues. The CDR3 reads CASSPQTGGYEQYF. The DNA of the CDR3 is TGTGCCAGCAGCCCCCAGACAGGGGGCTACGAGCAGTACTTC. Full variable domain (remainder filled in from reference TRBV7-3 and TRBJ2-7): GAGVSQTPSNKVTEKGKYVELRCDPISGHTALYWYRQSLGQGPEFLIYFQGTGAADDSGLPNDRFFAVRPEGSVSTLKIQRTERGDSAVYLCASSPQTGGYEQYFGPGTRLTVT.

This clonotype was detected a few times. The rearrangement uses TRBV30 and TRBJ1-4; D remains unclear. Germline-derived CDR1 and CDR2 are GTSNPN and SVGIG (reference sequence). V was pared by 0 bases and J by 10 bases, with 12 bases between. The CDR3 runs to 13 residues. CDR3 bases: TGTGCCTGGAGTGTAAACCGCCAAGGAAAACTGTTTTTT. It yields the protein CAWSVNRQGKLFF.

Many counts were recorded for this clonotype. This chain links TRBV3-1 with TRBJ1-1; possible D gene TRBD1, 5 bases. Trimming took off 1 base at V and 4 bases at J, with 13 bases between the two ends. This CDR3 is built from 15 residues. Germline V gene sequence: CDR1 LGHDT, CDR2 YNNKEL (reference sequence). The CDR3 bases are TGTGCCAGCAGCCAAGCCGGGGGTGCGAGCACTGAAGCTTTCTTT. Protein sequence: CASSQAGGASTEAFF.

The chain has TRBV12-3 or TRBV12-4 and TRBJ2-1, with 9 bases lining up with TRBD1. This CDR3 region has 14 residues. J was trimmed by 9 bases and V by 5 bases; bases with no gene match: 8. The CDR3 nucleotides are TGTGCCAGCAGTCGGGACAGGGAGTCTAGTGAGCAGTTCTTC. Protein: CASSRDRESSEQFF.

The rearrangement uses TRBV20-1 and TRBJ2-2; D ambiguous. Per germline, CDR1 DFQATT and CDR2 SNEGSKA (reference sequence). The CDR3 is 17 residues long. V lost 0 bases and J lost 8, with 22 bases in between. CDR3 residues: CSARDPTTGSAFGELFF. CDR3 in DNA: TGCAGTGCTAGAGACCCTACAACCGGTTCTGCGTTTGGGGAGCTGTTTTTT.

This clonotype was seen many times. The chain couples TRBV29-1 to TRBJ1-1; TRBD1 matches 8 bases. V gave up 7 bases and J gave up 5 bases; unmatched junction bases: 9. The length of the CDR3 is 13 residues. The germline gives CDR1 SQVTM, CDR2 ANQGSEA. The CDR3 region has the DNA TGCAGCGAAAACAGGGGGTTAGGGACTGAAGCTTTCTTT. Its protein product is CSENRGLGTEAFF.

This clonotype was counted only a few times. The chain carries TRBV20-1 and TRBJ1-2; D perhaps matches TRBD1 (6 bases). With 4 bases removed from V and 2 bases from J, the gap between germline ends came to 11 bases. Germline assignment: CDR1 DFQATT and CDR2 SNEGSKA (reference sequence). The CDR3 runs to 13 residues. The CDR3 is CSAITGPNYGYTF. The CDR3 DNA is TGCAGTGCTATAACAGGGCCCAACTATGGCTACACCTTC.

This chain links TRBV3-1 with TRBJ2-2, with D unclear. The CDR3 has 14 residues. Germline V gives CDR1 LGHDT, CDR2 YNNKEL (reference sequence). Trimming removed 6 bases from V and 6 bases from J, with 14 bases in between. The CDR3 nucleotides read TGTGCCAGCAGTCGTTCACGGATGGCCGGGGAGCTGTTTTTT. It encodes CASSRSRMAGELFF.

The CDR3 loop is CASGGAYNEQFF. CDR3 nucleotide sequence: TGTGCCAGCGGGGGGGCCTACAATGAGCAGTTCTTC. The chain links TRBV7-8 to TRBJ2-1, with 7 bases that match TRBD2. This CDR3 spans 12 amino acids. The junction had 0 bases not matched to a gene; V was cut back by 8 bases and J by 2 bases. Germline V CDR1 and CDR2: SGHVS, FQNEAQ.

This clonotype was counted many times. The chain couples TRBV6-1 to TRBJ2-7; D is ambiguous. This CDR3 region has 15 residues. Trimming left V 3 bases short and J 5 bases short, with 17 bases between. Germline V gene lookup returns CDR1 MNHNS and CDR2 SASEGT. DNA of the CDR3: TGTGCCAGCAGTGAGGTCTACCCAGGCCGGGACGAGCAGTACTTC. It encodes CASSEVYPGRDEQYF.

This clonotype was detected a few times. The chain combines TRBV12-5 with TRBJ2-3, with D uncertain. CDR1 and CDR2 from the germline V gene are LGHNT and FRNRAP. V was trimmed by 7 bases and J by 4 bases, leaving 12 bases between them. CDR3 size: 13 residues. The CDR3 spells CASAPAGSDTQYF. For the CDR3, the DNA is TGTGCTAGTGCCCCGGCAGGATCAGATACGCAGTATTTT.